Listed below are T cell receptor beta chains from one sample, sequenced in a study of blood T cell repertoires in COVID-19. Profiled with immunoSEQ multiplex PCR; TCRdb holds only in-frame clones, not every one. The data hold tens of thousands of clones, with roughly 84% observed a single time. The sequencing sample was made of peripheral blood. The receptors come from a human donor in a cohort sampled during active COVID-19. CDR3s include the opening cysteine and the closing phenylalanine or tryptophan. The D gene is left open where the match is weak. Clone size is given for some rows only: seen once, a few or many times, or a class if the clone is expanded.

-,-,TRBV11-2,TRBJ1-1,TGTGCCAGCAGCTTACCGGGGAACACTGAAGCTTTCTTT,CASSLPGNTEAFF
-,-,TRBV5-1,TRBJ2-7,TGCGCCAGCAGCTTGGCCGCCAGGGAGGTATACGAGCAGTACTTC,CASSLAAREVYEQYF
-,-,TRBV10-3,TRBJ1-5,TGTGCCATCAGTGAACACGCCAATCAGCCCCAGCATTTT,CAISEHANQPQHF
-,TRBD2,TRBV7-3,TRBJ2-1,TGTGCCAGCAGCTTAGCGGGGGGTCCCTACAATGAGCAGTTCTTC,CASSLAGGPYNEQFF
-,-,TRBV4-2,TRBJ2-7,TGTGCCAGCAGCCAAGACGCTAGCTCCTACGAGCAGTACTTC,CASSQDASSYEQYF
-,-,TRBV7-2,TRBJ1-2,TGTGCCAGCAGCCCTCCCCTGGGGGGTAATGGCTACACCTTC,CASSPPLGGNGYTF
-,-,TRBV20-1,TRBJ1-2,TGCAGTGCTACAGGATTCTATGGCTACACCTTC,CSATGFYGYTF
-,-,TRBV7-8,TRBJ2-5,TGTGCCAGCACCGGACCTGGAGGGGAGACCCAGTACTTC,CASTGPGGETQYF
-,-,TRBV6-2/TRBV6-3,TRBJ2-4,TGTGCCAGCAGTACTGCGGCCAAAAACATTCAGTACTTC,CASSTAAKNIQYF
-,TRBD1,TRBV18,TRBJ2-1,TGTGCCAGCTCACACGGACAGGCGAGCGTTGGGAATGAGCAGTTCTTC,CASSHGQASVGNEQFF
once,-,TRBV2,TRBJ2-3,TGTGCCAGCTGCGCACAGGGGACTAGCACAGATACGCAGTATTTT,CASCAQGTSTDTQYF
-,TRBD2,TRBV5-1,TRBJ2-3,TGCGCCAGCAGCTTGTCGGCGGGGGACTTCACAGATACGCAGTATTTT,CASSLSAGDFTDTQYF
many,TRBD1,TRBV18,TRBJ1-6,TGTGCCAGCTCCCAGGGACAGGGGCAAAATAATTCACCCCTCCACTTT,CASSQGQGQNNSPLHF
-,-,TRBV7-9,TRBJ2-2,TGTGCCAGCAGCCTCCAACTAGCTCTCGGATCCGGGGAGCTGTTTTTT,CASSLQLALGSGELFF
-,TRBD1,TRBV10-2,TRBJ1-5,TGCGCCAGCAGGTTGGGACAGATAAATCAGCCCCAGCATTTT,CASRLGQINQPQHF
-,TRBD1,TRBV5-4,TRBJ1-2,TGTGCCAGCAGCTTTAACAGGGGGAACTATGGCTACACCTTC,CASSFNRGNYGYTF
-,TRBD1,TRBV6-5,TRBJ2-3,TGTGCCAGCAGTTACGGTAGAGGGGGCATCACAGATACGCAGTATTTT,CASSYGRGGITDTQYF
-,-,TRBV13,TRBJ2-4,TGTGCCAGCAGCAACTCAGGGATACTAGCCAAAAACATTCAGTACTTC,CASSNSGILAKNIQYF
-,TRBD1,TRBV4-1,TRBJ1-1,TGCGCCAGCAGCCAGGACAGGCCTACGAACACTGAAGCTTTCTTT,CASSQDRPTNTEAFF
-,TRBD2,TRBV10-3,TRBJ2-3,TGTGCCATCAGGCGGGGGGTTGACACAGATACGCAGTATTTT,CAIRRGVDTDTQYF
-,TRBD1,TRBV19,TRBJ1-1,TGTGCCAGTCGGCCGGACAGGGGGCAAAGAACTGAAGCTTTCTTT,CASRPDRGQRTEAFF
-,-,TRBV9,TRBJ1-1,TGTGCCAGCAGCCCCCGGGGGGCCCAGGACACTGAAGCTTTCTTT,CASSPRGAQDTEAFF
-,-,TRBV7-8,TRBJ2-7,TGTGCCAGCAGCTTAGCCCGGGGCTCCTACGAGCAGTACTTC,CASSLARGSYEQYF
-,TRBD1,TRBV6-6,TRBJ2-2,TGTGCCAGCAGTTACTTCGGACAGGCGAACACCGGGGAGCTGTTTTTT,CASSYFGQANTGELFF
once,TRBD2,TRBV18,TRBJ2-7,TGTGCCAGCTCACCTGGACTAGCGGGCCCCGTAACCATCTACGAGCAGTACTTC,CASSPGLAGPVTIYEQYF
few,-,TRBV10-3,TRBJ1-6,TGTGCCATCAGTGACAGGCAGGGCGCTTCACCCCTCCACTTT,CAISDRQGASPLHF
-,-,TRBV6-5,TRBJ2-5,TGTGCCAGCAGTTACTCGGGGGACTCAAAAGAGACCCAGTACTTC,CASSYSGDSKETQYF
-,-,TRBV10-2,TRBJ2-3,TGCGCCAGCAGTGAGCGGGATGCGGCAGATACGCAGTATTTT,CASSERDAADTQYF
once,-,TRBV28,TRBJ1-2,TGTGCCACGTGCAGGGGAGACCTTAACTATGGCTACACCTTC,CATCRGDLNYGYTF
-,TRBD1,TRBV5-4,TRBJ2-7,TGTGCCAGCAGCTTACCGGGACAGGGGGGATACGAGCAGTACTTC,CASSLPGQGGYEQYF
-,TRBD1,TRBV6-5,TRBJ1-3,TGTGCCAGCAGCCGGGACAGGATTGGGGGAAACACCATATATTTT,CASSRDRIGGNTIYF
-,TRBD1,TRBV19,TRBJ1-1,TGTGCCAGTAGCGGACAGGGGATTTCTGAAGCTTTCTTT,CASSGQGISEAFF
-,TRBD2,TRBV6-5,TRBJ2-7,TGTGCCAGCAGGGCCGGGCGGGGGTCCTACGAGCAGTACTTC,CASRAGRGSYEQYF
-,-,TRBV21-1,TRBJ1-5,TGTGCCAGCAGCAAAGAAAGAGCGGACAGGACCCGACCCCCAGGCAATCAGCCCCAGCATTTT,CASSKERADRTRPPGNQPQHF
-,TRBD1,TRBV5-1,TRBJ1-6,TGCGCCAGCAGCTTGGACGCGGGACAGGGAAATTCACCCCTCCACTTT,CASSLDAGQGNSPLHF
-,-,TRBV19,TRBJ1-4,TGTGCCAGTAGTTACAGGGCAACTAATGAAAAACTGTTTTTT,CASSYRATNEKLFF
-,TRBD2,TRBV27,TRBJ2-7,TGTGCCGGCCCAATCGGACTAGCCCATCTCTCCTACGAGCAGTACTTC,CAGPIGLAHLSYEQYF
-,-,TRBV6-5,TRBJ2-7,TGTGCCAGCAGTTACTTCCGGGGGTACGAGCAGTACTTC,CASSYFRGYEQYF
once,TRBD2,TRBV2,TRBJ2-7,TGTGCCAGCAGCGAGACTAGCGGGGGGGCACAGGAGCAGTACTTC,CASSETSGGAQEQYF
-,TRBD1,TRBV29-1,TRBJ2-1,TGCAGCGCCCGAAGAGGGAGGACAGGGGTCTATGAGCAGTTCTTC,CSARRGRTGVYEQFF
-,TRBD2,TRBV28,TRBJ2-5,TGTGCCAGCAGTCTAGATAGCGGGGGGGCCGGGGAGACCCAGTACTTC,CASSLDSGGAGETQYF
-,TRBD2,TRBV14,TRBJ2-5,TGTGCCAGCAGCCAAGTTAGCGGGGGGGCCGAGACCCAGTACTTC,CASSQVSGGAETQYF
-,TRBD2,TRBV11-3,TRBJ2-6,TGTGCCAGCAGCTTAGATGGGAGGGTCTCTGGGGCCAACGTCCTGACTTTC,CASSLDGRVSGANVLTF
-,TRBD1,TRBV9,TRBJ2-2,TGTGCCAGCAGCCCAATCTTGACAGGGCGAGCGAACACCGGGGAGCTGTTTTTT,CASSPILTGRANTGELFF
-,TRBD1,TRBV18,TRBJ1-6,TGTGCCAGCTCACCCACAATCAGGGGGTCCCCGAATAATTCACCCCTCCACTTT,CASSPTIRGSPNNSPLHF